The rows below give T cell receptor beta chains drawn from one sample of a study of T cells in Graves' hyperthyroidism and ophthalmopathy. One entry per CDR3 protein results from TCRdb running MiXCR on the multiplex PCR reads. The sample contains some 570,000 distinct CDR3 sequences, 17% of which appear only once. What was sequenced was blood. The receptor source for this set is a woman aged 18-30 years with Graves' ophthalmopathy. Both conserved end residues are part of each CDR3. The D gene is left open where the match is weak. Clone size appears in some rows only: once, few, many, or a class for an expanded clone.

j_gene,v_gene,abundance,d_gene,CDR3nt,CDR3aa
TRBJ2-2,TRBV12-5,few,TRBD2,TGTGCTAGTGCTTCTAGGGAGGGAGGGATCAGCACCGGGGAGCTGTTTTTT,CASASREGGISTGELFF
TRBJ1-1,TRBV28,many,NA,TGTGCCAGCAGTTTCAGGGTAGGGTTGAACACTGAAGCTTTCTTT,CASSFRVGLNTEAFF
TRBJ2-5,TRBV20-1,few,TRBD2,TGCAGTGCCCTCAGGGGACTAGCAGGAGAGACCCAGTACTTC,CSALRGLAGETQYF
TRBJ1-2,TRBV2,many,NA,TGTGCCAGCAGTGAAGAGACCTATGGCTACACCTTC,CASSEETYGYTF
TRBJ1-2,TRBV6-9,many,NA,TGTGCCAGCAACGACCCAAAAGGATGCTATGGCTACACCTTC,CASNDPKGCYGYTF
TRBJ2-7,TRBV18,many,NA,TGTGCCAGCTCACCACCCTCAGGTTCCTACGAGCAGTACTTC,CASSPPSGSYEQYF
TRBJ2-7,TRBV4-1,NA,TRBD1,TGCGCCAGCAGCCGGAGTCAGGGACAGGGGACCTACGAGCAGTACTTC,CASSRSQGQGTYEQYF
TRBJ2-1,TRBV5-1,NA,TRBD2,TGCGCCAGCAGCTTGGGGACTAGCGGGACCCCCAATGAGCAGTTCTTC,CASSLGTSGTPNEQFF
TRBJ1-2,TRBV28,many,TRBD1,TGTGCCAGCAGTTCCGGGGTAGGGGGCTACTATGGCTACACCTTC,CASSSGVGGYYGYTF
TRBJ2-3,TRBV6-1,NA,TRBD2,TGTGCCAGCAGAGGACTAGCGGGGGGGACAGATACGCAGTATTTT,CASRGLAGGTDTQYF
TRBJ2-7,TRBV5-4,many,TRBD1,TGTGCCAGCAGCTTAGTCGACAGGGCCTCCTACGAGCAGTACTTC,CASSLVDRASYEQYF
TRBJ2-7,TRBV14,many,NA,TGTGCCAGCAGCCAACACCAGCGGCGCGAGCAGTACTTC,CASSQHQRREQYF
TRBJ2-1,TRBV6-1,NA,TRBD2,TGTGCCAGCAGGGGGGGACTAGCGGGAGAGGGGTCCTACAATGAGCAGTTCTTC,CASRGGLAGEGSYNEQFF
TRBJ2-7,TRBV6-2/TRBV6-3,NA,TRBD1,TGTGCCAGCAGTCGAGACAGGGGAACATACGAGCAGTACTTC,CASSRDRGTYEQYF
TRBJ2-1,TRBV29-1,many,NA,TGCAGCGTTCAGCGCGGGATTTACAATGAGCAGTTCTTC,CSVQRGIYNEQFF
TRBJ2-5,TRBV20-1,few,NA,TGCAGTGCTACCAGCGGGCTAGTTTCTGAGACCCAGTACTTC,CSATSGLVSETQYF
TRBJ1-5,TRBV2,many,NA,TGTGCCAGCAGTGAAGATACAGGCGTTCATCAGCCCCAGCATTTT,CASSEDTGVHQPQHF
TRBJ2-1,TRBV15,few,TRBD1,TGTGCCACCAGTAAAACAGGGGGACCCTACAATGAGCAGTTCTTC,CATSKTGGPYNEQFF
TRBJ2-1,TRBV2,many,TRBD2,TGTGCCAGCAGTCTAGCGGACGCCTCCTACAATGAGCAGTTCTTC,CASSLADASYNEQFF
TRBJ2-7,TRBV30,many,TRBD1,TGTGCCTGGAATACGGACAGGGGTCCCTACGAGCAGTACTTC,CAWNTDRGPYEQYF
TRBJ2-1,TRBV3-1,many,NA,TGTGCCAGCACCCCCGCCGGACGGTCTCAGAATGAGCAGTTCTTC,CASTPAGRSQNEQFF
TRBJ1-2,TRBV4-1,NA,NA,TGCGCCAGCAGCCAAGATCAGGCAGGGGACTATGGCTACACCTTC,CASSQDQAGDYGYTF
TRBJ2-1,TRBV5-4,few,NA,TGTGCCAGCAGCCCCGACGCTTACAATGAGCAGTTCTTC,CASSPDAYNEQFF
TRBJ2-3,TRBV4-2,few,NA,TGTGCCAGCAGCCAAGGGACTAGGGGGACAGATACGCAGTATTTT,CASSQGTRGTDTQYF
TRBJ2-7,TRBV20-1,many,TRBD2,TGCAGTGTGGGGGTACTAGCGAACTACGAGCAGTACTTC,CSVGVLANYEQYF
TRBJ1-1,TRBV30,many,TRBD1,TGTGCCTGGGAAAACTCGGACAGGTCGAACACTGAAGCTTTCTTT,CAWENSDRSNTEAFF
TRBJ1-2,TRBV29-1,NA,NA,TGCAGCGTTCCTGGGGAGGGCTATTATGGCTACACCTTC,CSVPGEGYYGYTF
TRBJ1-1,TRBV6-1,few,TRBD1,TGTGCCAGCATTTCCCAGGGGGCGATAGGCACTGAAGCTTTCTTT,CASISQGAIGTEAFF
TRBJ2-3,TRBV5-1,many,NA,TGCGCCAGCAGCTTGGGAAGCCCAGATACGCAGTATTTT,CASSLGSPDTQYF
TRBJ1-2,TRBV7-8,few,NA,TGTGCCAGCTTGGATACGGGAGGCTACACCTTC,CASLDTGGYTF
TRBJ2-7,TRBV20-1,NA,NA,TGCAGTGCTAGACCTAACAGGGGAGGCGAGCAGTACTTC,CSARPNRGGEQYF
TRBJ1-5,TRBV6-5,few,NA,TGTGCCAGCAGTTACTCGGACAGACTCAGCAATCAGCCCCAGCATTTT,CASSYSDRLSNQPQHF